This TCR beta chain comes out of a study of T cells in localized non-small cell lung cancer. Assay: immunoSEQ multiplex PCR; the TCRdb copy retains only in-frame clones and omits some. The sample records approximately 13,000 clones, 85% to 90% being singletons. V was trimmed by 4 bases and J by 9 bases, leaving 19 bases between them. Germline V gene lookup returns CDR1 SGHAT and CDR2 FQNNGV. CDR3 length: 15 residues. Study-level findings and limits: Maximal T cell clonality occurred in uninvolved adjacent lung, with tumor ranking below it.

Comments on this clone: Its specificity is not known.

Specimen: peripheral blood, collected before any cancer treatment. This TCR was recovered from a male donor older than 55 with stage I lung adenocarcinoma. The chain joins TRBV11-2 to TRBJ1-3, with TRBD1 as a possible D gene (5 bases). CDR3 DNA sequence: TGTGCCAGCAGCTCACCTCGGACCGGGGGAGGCACCATATATTTT. The encoded protein is CASSSPRTGGGTIYF.